The 26 T cell receptor beta chains in this list originate from one sample, sequenced in a study of blood T cell repertoires in COVID-19. Method: immunoSEQ multiplex PCR; TCRdb's copy keeps in-frame clones and lacks some. The sample includes 50,000 or so clones, approximately 80% of them seen just once. The sequenced sample consisted of peripheral blood. All receptors derive from a human donor with active or convalescent COVID-19. The donor label of this sample is uncertain.

The chain recombines TRBV6-6 with TRBJ2-7, with D perhaps matching TRBD2 (6 bases). Between the trimmed V and J ends, which lost 6 bases and 1 base, there was a span of 19 bases. Looked up from germline, CDR1 is MNHNY and CDR2 is SVGAGI (reference sequence). This CDR3 has 16 residues. The CDR3 DNA reads as TGTGCCAGCAGGTCTTATGAAGCGGGCTCGTCCTACGAGCAGTACTTC. Encoded protein: CASRSYEAGSSYEQYF.

The V and J genes are TRBV29-1 and TRBJ2-7; 10 bases map to TRBD2. This CDR3 has 16 residues. Per the germline V gene, CDR1 is SQVTM and CDR2 is ANQGSEA. V gave up 1 base and J gave up 3 bases; unmatched junction bases: 9. CDR3 sequence: CSVEGGASGSLYEQYF. The CDR3, as DNA: TGCAGCGTTGAAGGGGGGGCTAGCGGGAGCCTCTACGAGCAGTACTTC.

V is TRBV28 and J is TRBJ2-3, with 8 positions matching TRBD2. CDR1 is MDHEN and CDR2 is SYDVKM in the germline V gene. The trim removed 3 bases at V and 3 bases at J, leaving 8 bases unmatched. This CDR3 has 16 amino acids. CDR3 residues: CASSFPSGSGTDTQYF. CDR3 DNA sequence: TGTGCCAGCAGTTTCCCTAGCGGGTCCGGGACAGATACGCAGTATTTT.

This sequence joins TRBV6-4 and TRBJ1-1; D is unresolved. The V gene's germline CDR1 is MRHNA and CDR2 SNTAGT. The CDR3 totals 14 residues. V was clipped by 4 bases and J by 1 base, with 10 bases between them. In nucleotides, the CDR3 is TGTGCCAGCAGTGTCATTGCAGGGAACACTGAAGCTTTCTTT. This gives the protein CASSVIAGNTEAFF.

This clone was recorded only once. The chain combines TRBV3-1 (or the pseudogene TRBV3-2) with TRBJ1-2; possibly TRBD1 for D (5 bases). The V end lost 5 bases, the J end lost 1 base, and 8 bases lay between the germline ends. This CDR3 comprises 13 residues. Germline V gene data show CDR1 as LGHDT and CDR2 as YNNKEL (reference sequence). As DNA, the CDR3 is TGTGCCAGCAGCGACAGCCTTAACTATGGCTACACCTTC. Encoded protein: CASSDSLNYGYTF.

This clone has just one count. This chain links TRBV19 with TRBJ2-7; the match to TRBD2 covers 14 bases. The V and J ends lost 7 bases and 3 bases, in that order; junction bases with no gene match: 5. Germline V gene lookup returns CDR1 LNHDA and CDR2 SQIVND (reference sequence). The CDR3 loop spans 15 amino acids. CDR3 amino acids: CASTPGLAGDYEQYF. The CDR3 DNA is TGTGCCAGTACCCCGGGACTAGCGGGAGACTACGAGCAGTACTTC.

The chain is built from TRBV28 and TRBJ2-7; 7 nucleotides align to TRBD2. The germline CDR1 and CDR2 sequences are MDHEN and SYDVKM. The CDR3 sequence is 14 residues long. V was clipped by 7 bases and J by 4 bases; unmatched bases: 10. The CDR3 spells CASTEAGRWYEQYF. In DNA form, the CDR3 reads TGTGCCAGCACCGAAGCGGGACGGTGGTACGAGCAGTACTTC.

The chain joins TRBV27 to TRBJ2-4; D is ambiguous. Germline-derived CDR1 and CDR2 are MNHEY and SMNVEV (reference sequence). V shed 4 bases and J shed 7 bases, with 11 bases lying between them. The CDR3 runs to 13 residues. The CDR3 nucleotides are TGTGCCAGCAGTTACTCCTTCAATAACATTCAGTACTTC. Its protein is CASSYSFNNIQYF.

The V call is TRBV27, the J call TRBJ1-5; D remains unclear. The CDR3 has 16 residues. From germline, CDR1 is MNHEY and CDR2 SMNVEV (reference sequence). V was cut by 1 base and J by 6 bases, with 16 bases left in between. The CDR3 bases are TGTGCCAGCAGTTTATTTGGGCAGGTCCGACCTCAGCCCCAGCATTTT. Its translation is CASSLFGQVRPQPQHF.

This clone came up once. The V call is TRBV25-1, the J call TRBJ2-3; a possible D gene is TRBD1 (6 bases). The CDR3 is 15 residues long. The V gene's germline CDR1 is MGHDK and CDR2 SYGVNS. V lost 2 bases and J 1 base, leaving 10 bases between the germline ends. The CDR3 DNA follows: TGTGCCAGCAGTGAAGGGTGGACAGGCACAGATACGCAGTATTTT. Amino acid sequence: CASSEGWTGTDTQYF.

This clone was counted only a few times. V gene TRBV6-5 combines with J gene TRBJ1-1, with D maybe TRBD1 (6 bases). V lost 10 bases and J 2 bases, leaving 14 bases between the germline ends. Germline V gives CDR1 MNHEY, CDR2 SVGAGI. The CDR3 totals 13 residues. The CDR3: CATRRQENTEAFF. The CDR3 DNA reads as TGTGCCACTCGCCGACAGGAAAACACTGAAGCTTTCTTT.

The rearrangement uses TRBV6-2 or TRBV6-3 and TRBJ1-2; tentative D call: TRBD1 (6 bases). The CDR3 spans 14 residues. Trimming cost V 5 bases and J 4 bases, with 14 bases left between them. Germline assignment: CDR1 MNHEY and CDR2 SVGEGT. This CDR3 is CASSPDRKGYGYTF. The CDR3 region has the DNA TGTGCCAGCAGTCCGGACAGAAAGGGCTATGGCTACACCTTC.

This chain joins TRBV28 and TRBJ1-1; D is unresolved. In germline, CDR1 is MDHEN, CDR2 SYDVKM. V dropped 6 bases and J dropped 5 bases, with 13 bases sitting between them. This CDR3 spans 13 amino acids. The CDR3 protein is CASREGRGTEAFF. The DNA for the CDR3 is TGTGCCAGCAGGGAGGGCCGAGGTACTGAAGCTTTCTTT.

The chain joins TRBV7-2 to TRBJ2-5, with 11 bases lining up with TRBD1. Unmatched junction bases numbered 10, after V lost 5 bases and J lost 5 bases. This CDR3 is 16 amino acids long. Germline-derived CDR1 and CDR2 are SGHTA and FQGNSA. The DNA of the CDR3 is TGTGCCAGCAGCCTAGGGGCGGGGACAGGGGGGGAGACCCAGTACTTC. Its translation is CASSLGAGTGGETQYF. Full variable domain (rest looked up from reference TRBV7-2 and TRBJ2-5): GAGVSQSPSNKVTEKGKDVELRCDPISGHTALYWYRQSLGQGLEFLIYFQGNSAPDKSGLPSDRFSAERTGGSVSTLTIQRTQQEDSAVYLCASSLGAGTGGETQYFGPGTRLLVL.

The sample holds one count of this clone. The chain combines TRBV30 with TRBJ2-2; 10 bases match TRBD1. Trimming took 2 bases from V and 7 from J; bases not matched to a gene: 4. The CDR3 consists of 14 residues. Per the germline V gene, CDR1 is GTSNPN and CDR2 is SVGIG (reference sequence). Written as DNA, the CDR3 is TGTGCCTGGAGTAGGGACAGGGGTATCGGGGAGCTGTTTTTT. Translating gives CAWSRDRGIGELFF.

As for this clone: Compared with germline, one end of the junction differs, possibly owing to a read error. The chain has TRBV7-7 and TRBJ2-2; perhaps TRBD2 as D (5 bases). The CDR3 has 16 residues. Germline V gene data show CDR1 as SSHAT and CDR2 as FNYEAQ (reference sequence). The CDR3 loop reads CASSLAPASSTGELFF. The CDR3 DNA sequence: TGTGCTAGCAGCTTAGCGCCGGCTAGCAGCACCGGGGAGCTGTTTTTT.

This chain uses TRBV19 with TRBJ1-2, with 10 nucleotides matching TRBD1. Germline loops: CDR1 LNHDA, CDR2 SQIVND (reference sequence). Trimming cost V 5 bases and J 2 bases; bases outside gene matches: 5. This CDR3 region has 15 residues. Written as DNA, the CDR3 is TGTGCCAGTAGTTCCCGGGACAGGGGAAACTATGGCTACACCTTC. The encoded protein is CASSSRDRGNYGYTF.

The chain links TRBV18 to TRBJ2-1; TRBD2 aligns across 11 bases. The V gene end was trimmed by 0 bases and the J gene end by 7 bases; junction bases not matched to a gene: 2. Germline assignment: CDR1 KGHSH and CDR2 LQKENI. This CDR3 spans 15 amino acids. CDR3 region: CASSPPSSGGNEQFF. The DNA of the CDR3 is TGTGCCAGCTCACCACCGTCTAGCGGGGGGAATGAGCAGTTCTTC.

The V call is TRBV19, the J call TRBJ2-5, with 14 bases that match TRBD2. CDR3 length: 16 amino acids. Germline CDR1 is LNHDA and CDR2 is SQIVND (reference sequence). Unmatched junction bases numbered 6, after V lost 4 bases and J lost 5 bases. Here the CDR3 reads CASSTGLAGVFETQYF. The CDR3 coding sequence is TGTGCCAGTAGTACGGGACTAGCGGGAGTCTTTGAGACCCAGTACTTC.

The chain is built from TRBV30 and TRBJ1-4, with D possibly matching TRBD1 (6 bases). This CDR3 is 13 amino acids long. Germline V gives CDR1 GTSNPN, CDR2 SVGIG (reference sequence). This chain's CDR3 is CAYTQGPYEKLFF. CDR3 DNA sequence: TGTGCGTATACCCAGGGGCCCTATGAAAAACTGTTTTTT.

This clone has a single count. The chain uses TRBV19 and TRBJ2-7; D is ambiguous. Per germline, CDR1 LNHDA and CDR2 SQIVND (reference sequence). The CDR3 is made up of 11 amino acids. V gave up 6 bases and J gave up 1 base, with 4 bases separating them. The chain's CDR3 is CASSPSYEQYF. Written as DNA, the CDR3 is TGTGCCAGTAGCCCTTCCTACGAGCAGTACTTC. Full variable domain (remainder filled in from reference TRBV19 and TRBJ2-7): DGGITQSPKYLFRKEGQNVTLSCEQNLNHDAMYWYRQDPGQGLRLIYYSQIVNDFQKGDIAEGYSVSREKKESFPLTVTSAQKNPTAFYLCASSPSYEQYFGPGTRLTVT.

The chain recombines TRBV3-1 (or the pseudogene TRBV3-2) with TRBJ1-5; D uncertain. This CDR3 is built from 14 residues. Germline V gene lookup returns CDR1 LGHDT and CDR2 YNNKEL (reference sequence). V was pared by 1 base and J by 7 bases, with 11 bases between. The CDR3 DNA is TGTGCCAGCAGCCAAGCTCACGGGAAGCAGCCCCAGCATTTT. As protein: CASSQAHGKQPQHF.

This chain links TRBV11-2 with TRBJ1-4; D may be TRBD1 (6 bases). This CDR3 spans 16 amino acids. The V gene's germline CDR1 is SGHAT and CDR2 FQNNGV. Trimming shortened V by 2 bases and J by 0 bases, and 10 bases separated the two germline ends. The CDR3 DNA follows: TGTGCCAGCAGCTTAATGGCAGGGGCAACTAATGAAAAACTGTTTTTT. The encoded protein is CASSLMAGATNEKLFF.

The chain carries TRBV19 and TRBJ2-7, with a tentative D call TRBD1 (6 bases). CDR3 length: 15 amino acids. Germline-derived CDR1 and CDR2 are LNHDA and SQIVND (reference sequence). V was pared by 6 bases and J by 0 bases, with 15 bases between. DNA of the CDR3: TGTGCCAGTAGGTCCGGGACAACGACCTCCTACGAGCAGTACTTC. As protein: CASRSGTTTSYEQYF.

The chain links TRBV20-1 to TRBJ2-6; 8 nucleotides match TRBD1. Trimming cost V 3 bases and J 0 bases; bases outside gene matches: 4. Germline loops: CDR1 DFQATT, CDR2 SNEGSKA (reference sequence). The CDR3 runs to 16 residues. The DNA for the CDR3 is TGCAGTGCTAGTAGGGGACAGGCCTCTGGGGCCAACGTCCTGACTTTC. Protein product: CSASRGQASGANVLTF.

The genes are TRBV11-3 and TRBJ1-2; TRBD1 agrees at 7 bases. The length of the CDR3 is 12 residues. Germline V gives CDR1 SGHNT, CDR2 YENEEA. Trimming removed 3 bases from V and 6 bases from J; junction bases left unmatched: 1. The CDR3 loop reads CASSFTGDGYTF. CDR3 DNA: TGTGCCAGCAGCTTTACAGGGGATGGCTACACCTTC.